This T cell receptor beta chain derives from a study of T cell clonality in common variable immunodeficiency. Germline V gene data show CDR1 as KGHSH and CDR2 as LQKENI. Trimming pared 2 bases from V and 6 bases from J, leaving 11 bases between. This CDR3 has 13 residues. Findings of the study overall: CVID subjects shared fewer TCRbeta clones than healthy controls did. CVID patient heterogeneity limited repertoire-clinical complication correlations. CVID subjects had higher TCRbeta clonality than healthy controls, most marked in about a third.

Assay used: immunoSEQ multiplex PCR; TCRdb lists only in-frame clones, some missing. This sample carries about 39,000 clones, none of them present only once. In its sample, this clone was seen many times. The antigen is undetermined. Read sequence stops 3 residues before the CDR3 end, and the germline J gene provides the missing end. This sequence joins TRBV18 and TRBJ2-7; tentatively, D is TRBD2 (7 bases). The TCR was taken from a person aged 18 to 69 in good health. The specimen was peripheral blood mononuclear cells. CDR3 loop: CASSPAGEGEQYF. The covered CDR3 bases are TGTGCCAGCTCACCAGCAGGGGAGGGCGAG.